This T cell receptor (beta chain) was retrieved from a study of T-cell memory formation after mild COVID-19. Study conclusions and caveats: CD4/CD8 balance held among clones contracting day 15 to 85, and later expanders leaned CD4+.

One entry per CDR3 protein, called by TCRdb with MiXCR from the 5' RACE reads. The sample shows just over 350,000 distinct CDR3 sequences, approximately 15% of them seen only once. The table lists this clonotype with a count of one. Its matching antigen is unknown. V was trimmed by 5 bases and J by 2 bases, leaving 11 bases between them. The CDR3 loop spans 14 amino acids. The germline V gene has CDR1 SGHTA and CDR2 FQGNSA. The V gene is TRBV7-2, the J gene TRBJ2-3, with a weak D call TRBD1 (5 bases). Material: PBMCs or a T cell subset sorted from them (not recorded which). The source is a man between 18 and 35 years old who had mild COVID-19 (a few samples of this study predate the infection). Cell type and time point are not known. The CDR3 sequence is CASSRWGPTDTQYF. CDR3 nucleotides: TGTGCCAGCAGCAGATGGGGCCCCACAGATACGCAGTATTTT. Supplemented by reference TRBV7-2 and TRBJ2-3, the full variable domain reads GAGVSQSPSNKVTEKGKDVELRCDPISGHTALYWYRQSLGQGLEFLIYFQGNSAPDKSGLPSDRFSAERTGGSVSTLTIQRTQQEDSAVYLCASSRWGPTDTQYFGPGTRLTVL.